These T cell receptor beta chains were read from a single sample in a study of T cell changes during pregnancy in multiple sclerosis. The method was immunoSEQ multiplex PCR; TCRdb's version includes in-frame clones alone and lacks a portion of them. The data show around 46,000 clones, 85% to 90% seen once. This specimen was CD8+ T cells from peripheral blood mononuclear cells, taken in the second trimester of pregnancy. Source of these receptors: a female donor with multiple sclerosis, enrolled in a pregnancy study. CDR3s include the opening cysteine and the closing phenylalanine or tryptophan. Each record gives: clone size, V gene, D gene, J gene, CDR3 protein, CDR3 DNA. The D gene is left open where the match is weak. The size field is filled for only some rows; it gives once, few, many or a size class.

abundance: -
v_gene: TRBV2
d_gene: TRBD2
j_gene: TRBJ2-5
CDR3aa: CASSSRPPWREYQETQYF
CDR3nt: TGTGCCAGCAGTTCGCGCCCCCCCTGGCGGGAGTACCAAGAGACCCAGTACTTC

abundance: -
v_gene: TRBV13
d_gene: -
j_gene: TRBJ1-1
CDR3aa: CASRQGSPEAFF
CDR3nt: TGTGCCAGCAGACAGGGTTCACCCGAAGCTTTCTTT

abundance: -
v_gene: TRBV9
d_gene: -
j_gene: TRBJ1-3
CDR3aa: CASSTQGSSGNTIYF
CDR3nt: TGTGCCAGCAGCACTCAGGGTAGCTCTGGAAACACCATATATTTT

abundance: -
v_gene: TRBV7-9
d_gene: -
j_gene: TRBJ1-1
CDR3aa: CASSGFLTVSAFF
CDR3nt: TGTGCCAGCAGCGGGTTCCTTACAGTTTCGGCTTTCTTT

abundance: -
v_gene: TRBV19
d_gene: -
j_gene: TRBJ1-6
CDR3aa: CASTLGDYNSPLHF
CDR3nt: TGTGCCAGTACTTTAGGGGATTATAATTCACCCCTCCACTTT

abundance: -
v_gene: TRBV10-3
d_gene: TRBD1
j_gene: TRBJ1-2
CDR3aa: CAISDAGTGAFGYTF
CDR3nt: TGTGCCATCAGTGACGCCGGGACAGGGGCTTTTGGCTACACCTTC

abundance: -
v_gene: TRBV18
d_gene: -
j_gene: TRBJ2-5
CDR3aa: CASSPGSAETQYF
CDR3nt: TGTGCCAGCTCACCGGGCAGTGCGGAGACCCAGTACTTC

abundance: -
v_gene: TRBV7-3
d_gene: -
j_gene: TRBJ2-1
CDR3aa: CASSLSPGEQFF
CDR3nt: TGTGCCAGCAGCTTATCCCCAGGGGAGCAGTTCTTC

abundance: -
v_gene: TRBV12-2
d_gene: -
j_gene: TRBJ1-1
CDR3aa: CASRFPDTMNTEAFF
CDR3nt: TGTGCAAGTCGCTTCCCTGACACCATGAACACTGAAGCTTTCTTT

abundance: -
v_gene: TRBV4-1
d_gene: -
j_gene: TRBJ2-3
CDR3aa: CASSYQTNRWAGQTDTQYF
CDR3nt: TGCGCCAGCAGCTACCAAACTAACAGGTGGGCAGGGCAGACAGATACGCAGTATTTT

abundance: -
v_gene: TRBV10-3
d_gene: TRBD1
j_gene: TRBJ2-1
CDR3aa: CAIKGTGGRNEQFF
CDR3nt: TGTGCCATCAAAGGGACAGGGGGAAGGAATGAGCAGTTCTTC

abundance: -
v_gene: TRBV19
d_gene: TRBD1
j_gene: TRBJ2-7
CDR3aa: CASSIDVETGGYEQYF
CDR3nt: TGTGCCAGTAGTATAGATGTAGAGACAGGGGGCTACGAGCAGTACTTC

abundance: -
v_gene: TRBV7-8
d_gene: -
j_gene: TRBJ1-4
CDR3aa: CASSASGATNEKLFF
CDR3nt: TGTGCCAGCAGCGCGTCGGGGGCAACTAATGAAAAACTGTTTTTT

abundance: -
v_gene: TRBV5-1
d_gene: TRBD2
j_gene: TRBJ2-3
CDR3aa: CASSSDGRGGFTDTQYF
CDR3nt: TGCGCCAGCAGCTCGGATGGGCGGGGGGGATTCACAGATACGCAGTATTTT

abundance: -
v_gene: TRBV4-1
d_gene: -
j_gene: TRBJ2-1
CDR3aa: CASSQESGAYNEQFF
CDR3nt: TGCGCCAGCAGCCAAGAATCAGGGGCCTACAATGAGCAGTTCTTC

abundance: -
v_gene: TRBV6-1
d_gene: -
j_gene: TRBJ2-5
CDR3aa: CASSGELQETQYF
CDR3nt: TGTGCCAGCAGTGGTGAGTTACAAGAGACCCAGTACTTC

abundance: -
v_gene: TRBV13
d_gene: TRBD1
j_gene: TRBJ2-1
CDR3aa: CASSPRDRVGNEQFF
CDR3nt: TGTGCCAGCAGCCCTCGGGACAGGGTGGGCAATGAGCAGTTCTTC

abundance: -
v_gene: TRBV2
d_gene: -
j_gene: TRBJ1-2
CDR3aa: CASSEPPGGTYGYTF
CDR3nt: TGTGCCAGCAGTGAACCTCCCGGCGGGACCTATGGCTACACCTTC

abundance: -
v_gene: TRBV5-1
d_gene: TRBD2
j_gene: TRBJ2-7
CDR3aa: CASSLELAGVYEQYF
CDR3nt: TGCGCCAGCAGCTTGGAACTAGCGGGGGTCTACGAGCAGTACTTC

abundance: -
v_gene: TRBV6-5
d_gene: TRBD1
j_gene: TRBJ1-6
CDR3aa: CASSPLGQGISTLHF
CDR3nt: TGTGCCAGCAGTCCACTGGGACAGGGAATATCCACCCTCCACTTT

abundance: -
v_gene: TRBV27
d_gene: -
j_gene: TRBJ2-3
CDR3aa: CASSFGGSQYF
CDR3nt: TGTGCCAGCAGTTTTGGCGGATCGCAGTATTTT

abundance: -
v_gene: TRBV6-4
d_gene: TRBD2
j_gene: TRBJ2-1
CDR3aa: CASSDSGLAGGNEQFF
CDR3nt: TGTGCCAGCAGTGACTCAGGACTAGCGGGGGGCAATGAGCAGTTCTTC

abundance: -
v_gene: TRBV29-1
d_gene: -
j_gene: TRBJ2-5
CDR3aa: CSVDHEDLAETQYF
CDR3nt: TGCAGCGTTGACCATGAGGACTTAGCGGAGACCCAGTACTTC

abundance: few
v_gene: TRBV10-3
d_gene: TRBD1
j_gene: TRBJ2-5
CDR3aa: CATVGQEQETQYF
CDR3nt: TGTGCCACCGTAGGACAGGAGCAAGAGACCCAGTACTTC

abundance: few
v_gene: TRBV4-2
d_gene: -
j_gene: TRBJ1-1
CDR3aa: CASSLQGVGTEAFF
CDR3nt: TGTGCCAGCAGCCTTCAGGGTGTTGGAACTGAAGCTTTCTTT

abundance: -
v_gene: TRBV6-1
d_gene: TRBD1
j_gene: TRBJ1-6
CDR3aa: CASSESPGQGNSPLHF
CDR3nt: TGTGCCAGCAGTGAGTCGCCGGGACAGGGCAATTCACCCCTCCACTTT